The 16 T cell receptor beta chains below all came from one sample that was sequenced in a study of T cell responses to AZD1222 COVID-19 vaccine. Data came from immunoSEQ multiplex PCR; TCRdb stores just in-frame clones and leaves some out. The sample gives 65,000 to 70,000 clones, 80% to 90% of which show up once; 5% to 6% is in the top ten. The sample in question was peripheral blood, obtained on day 0 of AZD1222 vaccination. These receptors all stem from an adult in good health.

This clone has more than one count but fewer than ten. The chain joins TRBV18 to TRBJ1-1, with unresolved D. The V gene lost 5 bases and the J gene lost 1 base, with 14 bases spanning the gap. Germline CDR1 reads KGHSH; CDR2 reads LQKENI. The length of the CDR3 is 15 residues. CDR3 nucleotides: TGTGCCAGCTCATCAACCCTCGGACCGAACACTGAAGCTTTCTTT. This gives the protein CASSSTLGPNTEAFF.

V is TRBV7-3 and J is TRBJ2-3, with 9 bases aligning to TRBD2. Germline V gives CDR1 SGHTA, CDR2 FQGTGA. CDR3 size: 16 residues. Trimming at V came to 8 bases and at J to 4 bases, leaving 13 bases not matched to a gene. This CDR3 is CASSPGAGGSSDTQYF. The CDR3 nucleotides read TGTGCCAGCTCCCCGGGGGCGGGAGGGAGTTCAGATACGCAGTATTTT.

As for this clone: The junction and the germline gene differ at one end; a read error may be behind it. V gene TRBV7-2 combines with J gene TRBJ2-1; 15 nucleotides match TRBD2. The V gene's germline CDR1 is SGHTA and CDR2 FQGNSA. The CDR3 extends over 17 amino acids. This CDR3 is CASSLAGTSGGYNEQFF. CDR3 nucleotides: TGTGCCAGCAGCCTAGCAGGGACTAGCGGGGGGTACAATGAGCAGTTCTTC.

The chain joins TRBV29-1 to TRBJ2-7; 7 nucleotides align to TRBD2. V gave up 5 bases and J gave up 5 bases; unmatched junction bases: 9. Germline V gene sequence: CDR1 SQVTM, CDR2 ANQGSEA. The CDR3 spans 13 residues. The CDR3 sequence: CSVLAVGDHEQYF. The CDR3 DNA is TGCAGCGTTCTAGCGGTAGGGGACCACGAGCAGTACTTC.

CDR3 nucleotides: TGTGCCAGCAGTTATAGCGGGGGGGCTGGTACGCAGTATTTT. Amino acids: CASSYSGGAGTQYF. The rearrangement uses TRBV5-4 and TRBJ2-3; 11 nucleotides line up with TRBD2. V trimming: 5 bases; J trimming: 8 bases; junction bases outside the gene matches: 7. The CDR3 is made up of 14 amino acids. The germline CDR1 and CDR2 sequences are SGHNT and YYREEE (reference sequence).

The chain couples TRBV7-2 to TRBJ1-1; D not certain. Germline V gives CDR1 SGHTA, CDR2 FQGNSA. The CDR3 runs to 15 residues. V shed 1 base and J shed 3 bases, with 12 bases lying between them. The DNA of the CDR3 is TGTGCCAGCAGCTTAGAATGGACCGGATACACTGAAGCTTTCTTT. Encoded protein: CASSLEWTGYTEAFF.

V is TRBV4-2 and J is TRBJ1-4, with 9 nucleotides matching TRBD1. CDR3 size: 13 residues. Germline CDR1 reads LGHNA; CDR2 reads YNFKEQ. Losses at the gene ends were 4 bases for V and 7 bases for J; bases not matched to a gene: 1. The CDR3 DNA follows: TGTGCCAGCAGCCCGGACAGGGGTGAAAAACTGTTTTTT. Amino acids: CASSPDRGEKLFF.

This chain joins TRBV5-6 and TRBJ2-7; D remains unclear. Per the germline V gene, CDR1 is SGHDT and CDR2 is YYEEEE. Trimming removed 4 bases from V and 4 bases from J, with 9 bases in between. There are 12 residues in the CDR3. Here the CDR3 reads CASSKDFYEQYF. In nucleotides, the CDR3 is TGTGCCAGCAGCAAGGATTTTTACGAGCAGTACTTC.

This sequence joins TRBV7-3 and TRBJ2-1; 11 nucleotides align to TRBD1. In germline, CDR1 is SGHTA, CDR2 FQGTGA. The CDR3 runs to 15 residues. V dropped 5 bases and J dropped 9; count of bases not matched to a gene: 9. CDR3 DNA: TGTGCCAGCAGCCTGATGGACAGGGGGCTGGGTGAGCAGTTCTTC. As protein: CASSLMDRGLGEQFF.

The chain combines TRBV5-4 with TRBJ2-2; 8 bases map to TRBD2. The V and J ends lost 5 bases and 2 bases, in that order; junction bases with no gene match: 5. The CDR3 length is 15 residues. Germline-derived CDR1 and CDR2 are SGHNT and YYREEE (reference sequence). The CDR3 sequence is CASSPGLENTGELFF. DNA for the CDR3: TGTGCCAGCAGTCCGGGACTAGAAAACACCGGGGAGCTGTTTTTT.

V gene TRBV7-2 combines with J gene TRBJ1-6; 7 bases are a match to TRBD1. The CDR3 has 14 amino acids. Germline V gene data show CDR1 as SGHTA and CDR2 as FQGNSA. The V segment lost 3 bases and the J segment 10 bases; nucleotides outside the gene matches: 6. The CDR3 region has the DNA TGTGCCAGCAGCTTTTACAGGGGCAGCTCACCCCTCCACTTT. This encodes CASSFYRGSSPLHF.

This clone was found once. The rearrangement links TRBV27 to TRBJ2-7; possible D gene TRBD1, 5 bases. CDR3 size: 14 residues. In germline, CDR1 is MNHEY, CDR2 SMNVEV (reference sequence). V was clipped by 2 bases and J by 2 bases, with 10 bases between them. As DNA, the CDR3 is TGTGCCAGCAGTTTAAAAGGCAGGGCCTACGAGCAGTACTTC. It encodes CASSLKGRAYEQYF.

The gene calls are TRBV5-6 and TRBJ2-5; no clear D. This CDR3 region has 14 residues. V dropped 0 bases and J dropped 2 bases, with 8 bases sitting between them. In germline, CDR1 is SGHDT, CDR2 YYEEEE. In DNA form, the CDR3 reads TGTGCCAGCAGCTTGGAGTTAAAACAAGAGACCCAGTACTTC. It yields the protein CASSLELKQETQYF.

V usage is TRBV28 and J usage is TRBJ1-3; D remains unclear. Germline V gene data show CDR1 as MDHEN and CDR2 as SYDVKM. The CDR3 sequence is 15 residues long. V was trimmed by 3 bases and J by 3 bases, leaving 12 bases between them. This CDR3 is CASSFPNIGGNTIYF. CDR3 in DNA: TGTGCCAGCAGTTTCCCGAATATCGGTGGAAACACCATATATTTT.

The J gene is TRBJ2-3, the V gene TRBV27; TRBD2 matches 7 bases. Germline CDR1 is MNHEY and CDR2 is SMNVEV (reference sequence). After removal of 5 bases from V and 4 bases from J, the junction contained 12 bases not matched to a gene. The CDR3 is 16 amino acids. The CDR3, as DNA: TGTGCCAGCAGTACCTTCGGGCGGGGGACTTCAGATACGCAGTATTTT. Translating gives CASSTFGRGTSDTQYF.

In DNA form, the CDR3 reads TGTGCCAGCGCCAGAGGGGCGGGGGGGCTTCACGAGCAGTACTTC. Translating it yields CASARGAGGLHEQYF. The J gene is TRBJ2-7, the V gene TRBV7-2; 9 bases agree with TRBD2. Germline V CDR1 and CDR2: SGHTA, FQGNSA. The V segment lost 8 bases and the J segment 5 bases; nucleotides outside the gene matches: 13. The CDR3 spans 15 residues.